This is a list of T cell receptor beta chains from one sample in a study of CD8 T cells in ankylosing spondylitis. TCRdb fed the 5' RACE reads into MiXCR, producing one record per CDR3 protein. The data show around 91,000 distinct CDR3 sequences, with approximately 8.9% seen just once and about 30% held by the top ten. Sequencing used blood, either unsorted or a sorted T cell fraction (not recorded which). These receptors were taken from a male donor with ankylosing spondylitis. The CDR3 runs from the conserved cysteine through the conserved F or W. Fields, in order: CDR3 length, D gene, J gene, clone size, V gene, CDR3 DNA, CDR3 protein. The D gene is left open where the match is weak. The size entry is marked missing in some rows and otherwise reads once, few, many or a size class.

length: 15
D: .
J: TRBJ2-3
size: few
V: TRBV12-3/TRBV12-4
DNA: TGTGCCAGCAGTTCCGGACGGTCTAGCACAGATACGCAGTATTTT
CDR3: CASSSGRSSTDTQYF

length: 14
D: .
J: TRBJ1-1
size: many
V: TRBV11-3
DNA: TGTGCCAGCAGCTTAGGCCCAGAGAACACTGAAGCTTTCTTT
CDR3: CASSLGPENTEAFF

length: 15
D: TRBD2
J: TRBJ2-1
size: many
V: TRBV4-1
DNA: TGCGCCAGCAGATACGGGACTAGCGGGAACAATGAGCAGTTCTTC
CDR3: CASRYGTSGNNEQFF

length: 17
D: .
J: TRBJ2-4
size: .
V: TRBV7-6
DNA: TGTGCCAGCAGCCCTTACCAACTAGCTTTAGCCAAAAACATTCAGTACTTC
CDR3: CASSPYQLALAKNIQYF

length: 16
D: .
J: TRBJ2-1
size: .
V: TRBV6-5
DNA: TGTGCCAGCAGTTACTCCGTGGGGGAAGCTTTCAATGAGCAGTTCTTC
CDR3: CASSYSVGEAFNEQFF

length: 14
D: .
J: TRBJ2-1
size: many
V: TRBV27
DNA: TGTGCCAGCAGTTTATATAGGCTAGTGAGTGAGCAGTTCTTC
CDR3: CASSLYRLVSEQFF

length: 15
D: .
J: TRBJ2-1
size: .
V: TRBV20-1
DNA: TGCAGTGCGCACGGGAGCCCCGAATCCTACAATGAGCAGTTCTTC
CDR3: CSAHGSPESYNEQFF

length: 15
D: TRBD1
J: TRBJ2-1
size: many
V: TRBV14
DNA: TGTGCCAGCAGCCTCCGGGACAGGGGGCTGGATGAGCAGTTCTTC
CDR3: CASSLRDRGLDEQFF

length: 15
D: .
J: TRBJ2-7
size: many
V: TRBV27
DNA: TGTGCCAGCAGTTCACCACAGGGGACTCTGGGGGAGCAGTACTTC
CDR3: CASSSPQGTLGEQYF

length: 15
D: TRBD2
J: TRBJ2-2
size: few
V: TRBV4-2
DNA: TGTGCCAGCAGCCAAGGACTAGCGTCCACCGGGGAGCTGTTTTTT
CDR3: CASSQGLASTGELFF

length: 12
D: .
J: TRBJ1-1
size: few
V: TRBV19
DNA: TGTGCCAGTAGTATGGGGGCCCCTGAAGCTTTCTTT
CDR3: CASSMGAPEAFF

length: 16
D: TRBD2
J: TRBJ2-7
size: .
V: TRBV12-3/TRBV12-4
DNA: TGTGCCAGCAGTCCCTTCGGGGGGGTGGAGGTCGACGAGCAGTACTTC
CDR3: CASSPFGGVEVDEQYF

length: 16
D: .
J: TRBJ2-2
size: many
V: TRBV29-1
DNA: TGCAGCGTTGAATGGACGGGCAAAGCGAACACCGGGGAGCTGTTTTTT
CDR3: CSVEWTGKANTGELFF

length: 12
D: .
J: TRBJ2-1
size: many
V: TRBV29-1
DNA: TGCAGCGTTGAAGATTTTCAGAATGAGCAGTTCTTC
CDR3: CSVEDFQNEQFF

length: 12
D: TRBD2
J: TRBJ2-7
size: .
V: TRBV5-6
DNA: TGTGCCAGCAGCCGGGGGGGGGCCGAGCAGTACTTC
CDR3: CASSRGGAEQYF

length: 13
D: TRBD2
J: TRBJ2-1
size: few
V: TRBV4-1
DNA: TGCGCCACAACTAGCGGAACCTACAATGAGCAGTTCTTC
CDR3: CATTSGTYNEQFF

length: 16
D: .
J: TRBJ2-3
size: .
V: TRBV3-1
DNA: TGTGCCAGCAGCCTCACCCCCTTGGCGGGGCGTGATACGCAGTATTTT
CDR3: CASSLTPLAGRDTQYF

length: 14
D: TRBD2
J: TRBJ2-7
size: many
V: TRBV29-1
DNA: TGCAGCGCTGGGACTAGCGGGCAGGGCTACGAGCAGTACTTC
CDR3: CSAGTSGQGYEQYF

length: 16
D: .
J: TRBJ2-2
size: .
V: TRBV7-9
DNA: TGTGCCAGCAGTAAAGTGGGGACAAGCCACACCGGGGAGCTGTTTTTT
CDR3: CASSKVGTSHTGELFF

length: 17
D: TRBD2
J: TRBJ2-1
size: few
V: TRBV3-1
DNA: TGTGCCAGCAGCCAAGAACCACTAGCGGAGAACTACAATGAGCAGTTCTTC
CDR3: CASSQEPLAENYNEQFF

length: 15
D: .
J: TRBJ2-3
size: many
V: TRBV7-2
DNA: TGTGCCAGCAGCTCCTGGGACTTCTACACAGATACGCAGTATTTT
CDR3: CASSSWDFYTDTQYF

length: 16
D: TRBD1
J: TRBJ1-2
size: few
V: TRBV2
DNA: TGTGCCAGCACCCGCCCCCGACAGGGTTGGGACTATGGCTACACCTTC
CDR3: CASTRPRQGWDYGYTF

length: 16
D: TRBD2
J: TRBJ2-1
size: many
V: TRBV6-5
DNA: TGTGCCAGCAGTTACTTGGACCCCGCGGGAGGCAATGAGCAGTTCTTC
CDR3: CASSYLDPAGGNEQFF

length: 15
D: .
J: TRBJ1-2
size: .
V: TRBV30
DNA: TGTGCCTGGGGGGGTTCGGAGCCAGCTAACTATGGCTACACCTTC
CDR3: CAWGGSEPANYGYTF

length: 14
D: TRBD1
J: TRBJ1-5
size: .
V: TRBV6-1
DNA: TGTGCCAGCAGCCAGGGGGGAGGCAATCAGCCCCAGCATTTT
CDR3: CASSQGGGNQPQHF

length: 17
D: .
J: TRBJ2-1
size: many
V: TRBV12-3/TRBV12-4
DNA: TGTGCCAGCAGTTCCCTTTGGCGACAGGCCTCCTACAATGAGCAGTTCTTC
CDR3: CASSSLWRQASYNEQFF

length: 14
D: .
J: TRBJ2-7
size: .
V: TRBV6-2/TRBV6-3
DNA: TGTGCCAGCAGTCGGGGGGCCGCGGCCGACGAGCAGTACTTC
CDR3: CASSRGAAADEQYF

length: 15
D: TRBD2
J: TRBJ2-7
size: .
V: TRBV12-3/TRBV12-4
DNA: TGTGCCAGCAGCTTATTGGGACTAGCGGCCAACGAGCAGTACTTC
CDR3: CASSLLGLAANEQYF

length: 17
D: .
J: TRBJ2-2
size: many
V: TRBV4-1
DNA: TGCGCCAGCAGCCAAGGGCCTAGGAGGGGATCTACCGGGGAGCTGTTTTTT
CDR3: CASSQGPRRGSTGELFF

length: 11
D: .
J: TRBJ2-1
size: few
V: TRBV12-3/TRBV12-4
DNA: TGTGCCAGCAGTTTCACGGGGCCCGGGTCCTTC
CDR3: CASSFTGPGSF

length: 16
D: TRBD2
J: TRBJ2-1
size: few
V: TRBV7-6
DNA: TGTGCCAGCAGCTTATGGTCTAGCGGGCCTAGGCATGAGCAGTTCTTC
CDR3: CASSLWSSGPRHEQFF

length: 12
D: .
J: TRBJ1-1
size: many
V: TRBV29-1
DNA: TGCAGCGTTGAGGTGGGGCAGACTGAAGCTTTCTTT
CDR3: CSVEVGQTEAFF

length: 14
D: TRBD1
J: TRBJ1-1
size: .
V: TRBV30
DNA: TGTGCCTGGAGGCAATACAGGGGAGGCACTGAAGCTTTCTTT
CDR3: CAWRQYRGGTEAFF

length: 15
D: .
J: TRBJ1-5
size: few
V: TRBV10-2
DNA: TGCGCCAGCAGTGAGTCGTGGGGGGTCAATCAGCCCCAGCATTTT
CDR3: CASSESWGVNQPQHF

length: 8
D: .
J: TRBJ1-5
size: few
V: TRBV4-1
DNA: TGCGCCAGCAGCCAGCAGCATTTT
CDR3: CASSQQHF

length: 16
D: .
J: TRBJ1-4
size: many
V: TRBV6-1
DNA: TGTGCCAGCACTCCCTCCGGATGGGCAGGGGCGGAAAAACTGTTTTTT
CDR3: CASTPSGWAGAEKLFF